The next 6 T cell receptor beta chains were all read from a single sample in a study of Graves' ophthalmopathy and Graves' hyperthyroidism. Amplified material comprised TCR beta CDR3 regions derived from RNA transcripts. First-round RT-PCR with HTBI primers preceded a second-round multiplex PCR. TCRdb analysed the multiplex PCR reads with MiXCR anew, one entry per CDR3 protein. The data contain hundreds of thousands of distinct CDR3 sequences, 22% of them singletons. Sequencing was carried out using peripheral blood. The source is a woman aged 18-30 years with stable Graves' hyperthyroidism. Some clones in this sample may be carry-over from other donors' samples.

The V call is TRBV28, the J call TRBJ1-5, with 7 bases fitting TRBD1. The CDR3 is 15 amino acids. Germline values: CDR1 MDHEN, CDR2 SYDVKM. V was pared by 6 bases and J by 3 bases, with 8 bases of the junction left unmatched. CDR3 DNA sequence: TGTGCCAGCAGCCCGGACAGGCGATACAATCAGCCCCAGCATTTT. It is translated as CASSPDRRYNQPQHF.

This clonotype was seen many times. V gene TRBV11-2 combines with J gene TRBJ1-2; no definite D call. Germline V gene data show CDR1 as SGHAT and CDR2 as FQNNGV. The CDR3 runs to 12 residues. V was trimmed by 2 bases and J by 7 bases, leaving 8 bases between them. The CDR3 DNA sequence: TGTGCCAGCAGCTTAATGGTTGGTGGCTACACCTTC. Residues: CASSLMVGGYTF.

V is TRBV29-1 and J is TRBJ2-7, with 8 nucleotides matching TRBD1. This CDR3 region has 17 residues. The J segment lost 2 bases and the V segment lost 0 bases, leaving 12 bases of the junction unmatched. Germline CDR1 is SQVTM and CDR2 is ANQGSEA. CDR3 DNA sequence: TGCAGCGTTGAAGATGACCCCCGACAGGGGCAACCCTACGAGCAGTACTTC. Translating gives CSVEDDPRQGQPYEQYF.

Points on this clonotype: A read error may explain this, as a much larger clone is one base away. The gene calls are TRBV15 and TRBJ2-7; tentative D call: TRBD1 (6 bases). Germline lookup yields CDR1 LNHNV and CDR2 YYDKDF (reference sequence). Trimming pared 0 bases from V and 0 bases from J, leaving 9 bases between. CDR3 length: 15 amino acids. The CDR3 sequence is CATSRDSDSSYEQYF. As DNA, the CDR3 is TGTGCCACCAGCAGAGATTCGGACAGCTCCTACGAGCAGTACTTC.

This clonotype was seen more than once but under ten times. The junction does not match germline at one end; this may be a read error. This chain joins TRBV28 and TRBJ1-2, with D possibly being TRBD1 (6 bases). Germline V gene sequence: CDR1 MDHEN, CDR2 SYDVKM. The length of the CDR3 is 16 residues. CDR3 in DNA: TGTGCCAGCAGTTTAACCTCAGGGGATGCTAACTATGGTTACACCTTC. Translated: CASSLTSGDANYGYTF.

This clonotype was seen many times. The rearrangement uses TRBV27 and TRBJ1-1; D gene ambiguous. CDR1 and CDR2 from the germline V gene are MNHEY and SMNVEV (reference sequence). With 6 bases removed from V and 4 bases from J, the gap between germline ends came to 12 bases. The CDR3 loop spans 13 amino acids. CDR3 nucleotides: TGTGCCAGCAGCGAGCTCCCCAGCACTGAAGCTTTCTTT. It translates to CASSELPSTEAFF.